Only one count was recorded for the clone carrying this TCR beta chain. Its antigen remains unidentified. Per the germline V gene, CDR1 is MNHEY and CDR2 is SMNVEV (reference sequence). Trimming took off 7 bases at V and 8 bases at J, with 15 bases between the two ends. The CDR3 length is 12 residues. The data belong to a study of shared clonotypes between healthy human individuals. Points from the study as a whole: It was anticipated that sequencing depth would influence how many clonotypes donors shared.

At the deep level, the assay was run. Generated by immunoSEQ multiplex PCR, the TCRdb table keeps only in-frame clones and is missing some. The table lists about 530,000 clones, over 75% of them singletons, with around 12% in the top ten. Donors, healthy HIV-negative adults, lacked recent acute infections or vaccinations. The TCR was taken from a woman in her 40s in good health. Some clones in this sample may be carry-over from other donors' samples. The chain uses TRBV27 and TRBJ2-7, with D hard to call. Material: PBMCs. The CDR3 region has the DNA TGTGCCAGCACCCCCTTTCGGGTAAAGCAGTACTTC. Its protein product is CASTPFRVKQYF.